Here is one TCR beta chain with its context. This record belongs to a study of blood T cell repertoires in COVID-19. Study in general: Sites in the United States, Italy and Spain provided acute and convalescent COVID-19 samples. In each case, the material was cDNA or gDNA derived from T cells, B-cell-depleted T cells, or PBMCs.

Study processing details: How many nucleated cells were present was estimated from reference gene primer amplification. The table came from immunoSEQ multiplex PCR; TCRdb's copy has only in-frame clones and leaves some out. Clonal size and the V and J genes are those of that table, whereas D and trimming came from the DNA. The sample holds about 80,000 clones, around 78% seen once. CDR1 and CDR2 from the germline V gene are MNHEY and SVGEGT. This CDR3 is 16 amino acids long. J was trimmed by 2 bases and V by 0 bases; bases with no gene match: 5. This rearrangement joins TRBV6-2 or TRBV6-3 to TRBJ2-7; TRBD2 aligns across 9 bases. The sequence was obtained from a human donor in a cohort sampled during active COVID-19. The sample was peripheral blood. The CDR3, as DNA: TGTGCCAGCAGTTACTCACTAGCGGGCCCCCCCTACGAGCAGTACGTC. It encodes CASSYSLAGPPYEQYV.